The 27 T cell receptor beta chains presented below share a single source sample, sequenced in a study of T cell repertoires in cytomegalovirus infection. The antigens of these receptors remain unknown. TCRdb analysed the reads with MiXCR anew, one entry per CDR3 protein. The sample lists some 700,000 distinct CDR3 sequences; roughly 30% were seen once. The sample was cultured PBMCs, taken from culture after CMV antigen stimulation. The receptors derive from a human donor in good health (CMV status not recorded). Some clones in this sample may be carry-over from other donors' samples.

The genes are TRBV20-1 and TRBJ1-2; the D gene is possibly TRBD1 (6 bases). This CDR3 has 13 amino acids. Germline CDR1 reads DFQATT; CDR2 reads SNEGSKA (reference sequence). The ends were cut back, 5 bases at V and 4 bases at J, with 14 bases in the middle. The CDR3 nucleotides are TGCAGTGCTTTCTACAGGGAGATCTATGGCTACACCTTC. This gives the protein CSAFYREIYGYTF.

V gene TRBV29-1 combines with J gene TRBJ2-4, with 11 nucleotides matching TRBD2. Germline V gene sequence: CDR1 SQVTM, CDR2 ANQGSEA. This CDR3 comprises 14 residues. Unmatched junction bases numbered 6, after V lost 7 bases and J lost 4 bases. CDR3 in DNA: TGCAGCGCCATAACTAGCGGGGGAAAAAACATTCAGTACTTC. Protein: CSAITSGGKNIQYF.

This chain uses TRBV2 with TRBJ1-1; D not certain. The germline CDR1 and CDR2 sequences are SNHLY and FYNNEI. The CDR3 contains 11 residues. Trimming removed 8 bases from V and 1 base from J, with 5 bases in between. CDR3 residues: CASVENTEAFF. CDR3 nucleotides: TGTGCCAGCGTGGAGAACACTGAAGCTTTCTTT. The full variable domain, in which reference TRBV2 and TRBJ1-1 provide the parts outside the CDR3, is EPEVTQTPSHQVTQMGQEVILRCVPISNHLYFYWYRQILGQKVEFLVSFYNNEISEKSEIFDDQFSVERPDGSNFTLKIRSTKLEDSAMYFCASVENTEAFFGQGTRLTVV.

In the case of this clonotype: This may be a read error: a much more frequent sequence differs by one nucleotide. V gene TRBV7-8 combines with J gene TRBJ2-1; D is possibly TRBD1 (6 bases). This CDR3 comprises 14 residues. CDR1 SGHVS and CDR2 FQNEAQ come from the germline V gene. The CDR3 region is CANSLGYRVNEQFF. CDR3 sequence (DNA): TGTGCCAACAGCTTAGGATACAGGGTCAATGAGCAGTTCTTC.

The V gene is TRBV6-8, the J gene TRBJ2-3; D might be TRBD1 or TRBD2, each matching 7 bases. The CDR3 runs 16 residues. V lost 6 bases to trimming and J lost 8 bases, with 24 bases between them. Germline V CDR1 and CDR2: MNHGY, SAAAGT. The CDR3 spells CASSPPGGRATTTQYF. Here the CDR3 DNA reads TGTGCCAGCAGCCCCCCAGGGGGGAGGGCGACAACTACGCAGTATTTT.

The chain joins TRBV11-2 to TRBJ2-5, with 9 positions matching TRBD1. Germline CDR1 and CDR2: SGHAT and FQNNGV. The V gene end was trimmed by 5 bases and the J gene end by 7 bases; junction bases not matched to a gene: 8. The CDR3 is 14 amino acids. The CDR3 region is CASSAGTGSGTQYF. The CDR3 nucleotides are TGTGCCAGCAGCGCCGGGACAGGGTCAGGGACCCAGTACTTC.

This chain links TRBV25-1 with TRBJ2-3; D might be TRBD1 (6 bases). This CDR3 region has 15 residues. Trimming removed 1 base at V and 2 bases at J, with 10 bases between. The germline CDR1 and CDR2 sequences are MGHDK and SYGVNS. CDR3 nucleotides: TGTGCCAGCAGTGAATGGGACACGAACACAGATACGCAGTATTTT. This codes for CASSEWDTNTDTQYF. The full variable domain, with the rest looked up from reference TRBV25-1 and TRBJ2-3, is EADIYQTPRYLVIGTGKKITLECSQTMGHDKMYWYQQDPGMELHLIHYSYGVNSTEKGDLSSESTVSRIRTEHFPLTLESARPSHTSQYLCASSEWDTNTDTQYFGPGTRLTVL.

The chain carries TRBV28 and TRBJ1-2; maybe TRBD1 (5 bases). Germline CDR1 reads MDHEN; CDR2 reads SYDVKM. Trimming cost V 5 bases and J 3 bases, with 16 bases left between them. The CDR3 length is 15 residues. The CDR3 DNA follows: TGTGCCAGCAGTGGGGGTGGGGTTAATTACTATGGCTACACCTTC. Translating gives CASSGGGVNYYGYTF.

For the CDR3, the DNA is TGTGCCAGCAGTTTAGGGGACGGGGGGACTGAAGCTTTCTTT. Translating it yields CASSLGDGGTEAFF. The chain joins TRBV27 to TRBJ1-1; D might be TRBD1 (5 bases). V was trimmed by 2 bases and J by 5 bases, leaving 12 bases between them. From germline, CDR1 is MNHEY and CDR2 SMNVEV (reference sequence). This CDR3 contains 14 residues.

The chain is built from TRBV20-1 and TRBJ2-5, with D possibly TRBD2 on 5 matching bases. The V end was cut by 3 bases, the J end by 2 bases, with 19 bases between. Germline assignment: CDR1 DFQATT and CDR2 SNEGSKA (reference sequence). CDR3 length: 16 amino acids. CDR3 region: CSASGKRLGVQETQYF. CDR3 sequence (DNA): TGCAGTGCTAGCGGGAAGAGATTGGGAGTACAAGAGACCCAGTACTTC.

The chain has TRBV3-1 and TRBJ1-5; D uncertain. The V and J ends lost 1 base and 7 bases respectively, with 11 bases between them. The CDR3 sequence is 14 residues long. CDR1 and CDR2 from the germline V gene are LGHDT and YNNKEL (reference sequence). DNA for the CDR3: TGTGCCAGCAGCCAAGGCGCCGGGTTCCAGCCCCAGCATTTT. Its protein product is CASSQGAGFQPQHF. The full variable domain, with the rest looked up from reference TRBV3-1 and TRBJ1-5, is DTAVSQTPKYLVTQMGNDKSIKCEQNLGHDTMYWYKQDSKKFLKIMFSYNNKELIINETVPNRFSPKSPDKAHLNLHINSLELGDSAVYFCASSQGAGFQPQHFGDGTRLSIL.

In this sample, this clonotype turned up many times. The chain is built from TRBV7-2 and TRBJ2-1; D gene ambiguous. The CDR3 totals 12 residues. Germline lookup yields CDR1 SGHTA and CDR2 FQGNSA. Trimming removed 3 bases from V and 10 bases from J, with 10 bases in between. CDR3 coding DNA: TGTGCCAGCAGCTTGGGCTTTGAGGAGCAGTTCTTC. Its translation is CASSLGFEEQFF.

This clonotype occurred many times. The chain is built from TRBV7-2 and TRBJ2-5; D might be TRBD1 (6 bases). The V gene lost 1 base and the J gene lost 2 bases, with 29 bases spanning the gap. This CDR3 has 21 residues. CDR1 and CDR2 from the germline V gene are SGHTA and FQGNSA. The DNA of the CDR3 is TGTGCCAGCAGCTTAGATCTCTCGGGGCAGGGGTGGCGAGGGGAGCAAGAGACCCAGTACTTC. It translates to CASSLDLSGQGWRGEQETQYF.

The V and J genes are TRBV29-1 and TRBJ2-3, with 9 bases identical to TRBD2. The germline gives CDR1 SQVTM, CDR2 ANQGSEA. Unmatched junction bases numbered 7, after V lost 6 bases and J lost 0 bases. CDR3 length: 15 amino acids. CDR3 nucleotides: TGCAGCGTCGACCCTAGCGGGACTAGCACAGATACGCAGTATTTT. It translates to CSVDPSGTSTDTQYF.

In its sample, this clonotype was seen a few times. The chain carries TRBV5-6 and TRBJ1-1; no reliable D call. The V and J ends lost 7 bases and 12 bases respectively, with 7 bases between them. This CDR3 region has 8 residues. Germline CDR1 and CDR2: SGHDT and YYEEEE. CDR3 residues: CASPDPFF. CDR3 nucleotides: TGTGCCAGCCCCGATCCTTTCTTT. Full variable domain (rest looked up from reference TRBV5-6 and TRBJ1-1): DAGVTQSPTHLIKTRGQQVTLRCSPKSGHDTVSWYQQALGQGPQFIFQYYEEEERQRGNFPDRFSGHQFPNYSSELNVNALLLGDSALYLCASPDPFFGQGTRLTVV.

The genes are TRBV12-3 or TRBV12-4 and TRBJ2-1; unclear D gene. V was pared by 2 bases and J by 12 bases, with 11 bases between. The CDR3 runs to 12 residues. Here the CDR3 DNA reads TGTGCCAGCAGTTTAAGGGTAGTGGGGCAGTTCTTC. This codes for CASSLRVVGQFF.

This rearrangement joins TRBV20-1 to TRBJ2-7, with 7 bases aligning to TRBD2. V was clipped by 4 bases and J by 5 bases; unmatched bases: 8. This CDR3 comprises 13 residues. Germline CDR1 DFQATT, CDR2 SNEGSKA (reference sequence). The CDR3 nucleotides are TGCAGTGCTATAAAGCCTAGCGGTGACGAGCAGTACTTC. Encoded protein: CSAIKPSGDEQYF.

The rearrangement uses TRBV5-6 and TRBJ1-4, with D uncertain. Germline V lookup: CDR1 SGHDT, CDR2 YYEEEE. V lost 0 bases and J 8 bases, leaving 11 bases between the germline ends. This CDR3 is 14 amino acids long. The CDR3 spells CASSLELNAEKLFF. As DNA, the CDR3 is TGTGCCAGCAGCTTGGAGTTGAATGCGGAAAAACTGTTTTTT. Combining the CDR3 with reference TRBV5-6 and TRBJ1-4 gives the whole variable domain DAGVTQSPTHLIKTRGQQVTLRCSPKSGHDTVSWYQQALGQGPQFIFQYYEEEERQRGNFPDRFSGHQFPNYSSELNVNALLLGDSALYLCASSLELNAEKLFFGSGTQLSVL.

V gene TRBV6-6 combines with J gene TRBJ2-5; maybe TRBD1 (5 bases). Trimming pared 5 bases from V and 0 bases from J, leaving 7 bases between. The CDR3 consists of 13 residues. Germline V lookup: CDR1 MNHNY, CDR2 SVGAGI (reference sequence). CDR3 amino acids: CASSGHYQETQYF. The CDR3 region has the DNA TGTGCCAGCAGTGGACACTACCAAGAGACCCAGTACTTC.

This clonotype has a handful of counts. This chain joins TRBV6-5 and TRBJ1-1; the D is unclear. CDR1 and CDR2 from the germline V gene are MNHEY and SVGAGI. The CDR3 runs to 13 residues. Deletions cut 0 bases from V and 1 base from J, with 3 bases between. CDR3 sequence reads: CASSYSRNTEAFF. CDR3 sequence (DNA): TGTGCCAGCAGTTACTCCAGGAACACTGAAGCTTTCTTT.

This clonotype was seen more than once but under ten times. The V call is TRBV4-1, the J call TRBJ1-5; unclear D gene. This CDR3 is built from 13 residues. V lost 3 bases to trimming and J lost 3 bases, with 6 bases between them. Germline CDR1 and CDR2: MGHRA and YSYEKL. Written as DNA, the CDR3 is TGCGCCAGCAGCCACCGGGTCAATCAGCCCCAGCATTTT. Encoded protein: CASSHRVNQPQHF.

This clonotype showed up just a few times. The chain joins TRBV7-8 to TRBJ2-7, with D possibly being TRBD1 (6 bases). This CDR3 contains 15 residues. Trimming stripped 0 bases from V and 2 bases from J, with 11 bases between. CDR1 is SGHVS, CDR2 FQNEAQ, per germline. The DNA for the CDR3 is TGTGCCAGCAGCTTAGCGGGGGCCCGCACCTACGAGCAGTACTTC. It yields the protein CASSLAGARTYEQYF.

This clonotype has at least ten counts. The CDR3 sequence is CASSSSSGNTIYF. DNA of the CDR3: TGTGCCAGCAGCTCGTCATCGGGAAACACCATATATTTT. The chain carries TRBV7-2 and TRBJ1-3; D remains unclear. V dropped 4 bases and J dropped 4 bases, with 8 bases sitting between them. The CDR3 runs 13 residues. CDR1 and CDR2 (germline): SGHTA, FQGNSA.

This clonotype showed up just a few times. The CDR3: CASSSDRVWQPQHF. The CDR3 DNA is TGTGCCAGCAGCTCAGACAGGGTATGGCAGCCCCAGCATTTT. V and J are TRBV7-9 and TRBJ1-5; the match to TRBD1 covers 7 bases. V gave up 4 bases and J gave up 7 bases; unmatched junction bases: 7. There are 14 residues in the CDR3. Germline V gene sequence: CDR1 SEHNR, CDR2 FQNEAQ (reference sequence).

The genes are TRBV6-1 and TRBJ1-1; 10 bases fit TRBD1. The CDR3 runs 15 residues. In germline, CDR1 is MNHNS, CDR2 SASEGT. J was trimmed by 5 bases and V by 2 bases; bases with no gene match: 5. The CDR3 loop is CASSEYGQGDTEAFF. CDR3 nucleotides: TGTGCCAGCAGTGAATACGGACAGGGGGATACTGAAGCTTTCTTT.

The rearrangement joins TRBV6-2 or TRBV6-3 to TRBJ2-7; D may correspond to TRBD1 or TRBD2 (5 bases each). The CDR3 runs 15 residues. The germline CDR1 and CDR2 sequences are MNHEY and SVGEGT. The V end was cut by 6 bases, the J end by 2 bases, with 17 bases between. CDR3 sequence reads: CASSRPPGTTYEQYF. The CDR3 DNA reads as TGTGCCAGCAGCCGGCCCCCTGGGACCACCTACGAGCAGTACTTC.

This clonotype has a handful of counts. The gene calls are TRBV14 and TRBJ1-1; D perhaps matches TRBD1 (6 bases). The CDR3 spans 16 residues. Germline loops: CDR1 SGHDN, CDR2 FVKESK. V was trimmed by 3 bases and J by 0 bases, leaving 14 bases between them. CDR3 sequence reads: CASSQLLGHLNTEAFF. For the CDR3, the DNA is TGTGCCAGCAGCCAGCTCCTGGGACATCTGAACACTGAAGCTTTCTTT.